Listed below are T cell receptor beta chains from one sample, sequenced in a study of technical replicates of blood from a few donors. The repertoire was sequenced with immunoSEQ multiplex PCR; TCRdb's copy has only in-frame clones and lacks some. The sample lists approximately 65,000 clones; 86% were seen once. What was sequenced was PBMCs. The origin of the receptors is a human donor in good health. Some clones in this sample may be carry-over from other donors' samples. Both conserved end residues are part of each CDR3. Fields, in order: J gene, D gene, V gene, clone size, CDR3 DNA, CDR3 protein. D genes are given only for firm matches. Clone sizes are given selectively: once, few, many, or a class where the clone is expanded.

TRBJ1-1 | TRBD1 | TRBV7-8 | NA | TGTGCCAGCAGCCTGACAGGGGGCGCGAACACTGAAGCTTTCTTT | CASSLTGGANTEAFF
TRBJ2-3 | TRBD2 | TRBV4-1 | NA | TGCGCCAGCAGCCGCGACTCGACTAGCGGGAGGGATACGCAGTATTTT | CASSRDSTSGRDTQYF
TRBJ2-3 | TRBD2 | TRBV9 | NA | TGTGCCAGCAGCCCCCGAGGTAGCGGGGCGTATACGCAGTATTTT | CASSPRGSGAYTQYF
TRBJ2-2 | TRBD1 | TRBV6-5 | NA | TGTGCCAGCAGTTACGGGACAGGGGGGTCCGGGGAGCTGTTTTTT | CASSYGTGGSGELFF
TRBJ1-1 | NA | TRBV6-1 | NA | TGTGCCAGCAGTGTACAGGGGAACACTGAAGCTTTCTTT | CASSVQGNTEAFF
TRBJ2-1 | TRBD2 | TRBV4-2 | once | TGTGCCAGCAGCCAAGTCGCAACCGGGACTAGCGGGGGTAGGTGGCAGTTCTTC | CASSQVATGTSGGRWQFF
TRBJ2-5 | TRBD2 | TRBV28 | few | TGTGCCAGCAGTTTTACCCCGAGCGGGGGGGCCGGGGAGACCCAGTACTTC | CASSFTPSGGAGETQYF
TRBJ2-5 | NA | TRBV5-1 | NA | TGCGCCAGCAGCTTTAGCGGACCTAAAGAGACCCAGTACTTC | CASSFSGPKETQYF
TRBJ1-2 | TRBD1 | TRBV10-3 | NA | TGTGCCATCAGTGGTACAGGGGATGGCTACACCTTC | CAISGTGDGYTF
TRBJ2-1 | NA | TRBV6-5 | NA | TGTGCCAGCAGTTACTCAGGAGCGAATGGTGAGCAGTTCTTC | CASSYSGANGEQFF
TRBJ2-7 | TRBD2 | TRBV27 | once | TGTGCCAGCAGTTTACGGGGTACTCAGGGCCGGGGGGGCGAGCAGTACTTC | CASSLRGTQGRGGEQYF
TRBJ2-1 | TRBD1 | TRBV7-6 | NA | TGTGCCAGCAGCCCGTGGGACAGGGTTGGCAATGAGCAGTTCTTC | CASSPWDRVGNEQFF
TRBJ2-5 | NA | TRBV9 | NA | TGTGCCACCCCTCGATTTCCGCGGTTACAAGAGACCCAGTACTTC | CATPRFPRLQETQYF
TRBJ2-4 | NA | TRBV5-4 | NA | TGTGCCAGCAGTGGGGGCATTTCGGACATTCAGTACTTC | CASSGGISDIQYF
TRBJ1-2 | TRBD1 | TRBV27 | NA | TGTGCCAGCAGTTTATCCCGGACAGGGGGGAGAGATGGCTACACCTTC | CASSLSRTGGRDGYTF
TRBJ2-3 | TRBD1 | TRBV7-9 | NA | TGTGCCAGCAGCGGCCGGGACAGGGGCGTCACAGATACGCAGTATTTT | CASSGRDRGVTDTQYF
TRBJ1-4 | NA | TRBV7-9 | NA | TGTGCCAGCAGCTTGGTCGGGAGGTTTGAAAAACTGTTTTTT | CASSLVGRFEKLFF
TRBJ2-5 | TRBD2 | TRBV29-1 | NA | TGCAGCGTTAACGGACTAGCGGGACACCAAGAGACCCAGTACTTC | CSVNGLAGHQETQYF
TRBJ2-5 | TRBD2 | TRBV4-3 | NA | TGCGCCAGCAGCCAAGGCGGGGCTAGCGGGGGGGGACAAGAGACCCAGTACTTC | CASSQGGASGGGQETQYF
TRBJ2-2 | NA | TRBV29-1 | NA | TGCAGCGTTGAAGACGCAGATTTCACCGGGGAGCTGTTTTTT | CSVEDADFTGELFF
TRBJ2-5 | NA | TRBV18 | few | TGTGCCAGCTCACCAGAGAAGACCCAGTACTTC | CASSPEKTQYF
TRBJ1-4 | NA | TRBV29-1 | NA | TGCAGCGTAACGGGGGATAATGAAAAACTGTTTTTT | CSVTGDNEKLFF
TRBJ2-5 | NA | TRBV6-5 | NA | TGTGCCAGCAGAATAACGGGGGTAGCCCCAACCCAGTACTTC | CASRITGVAPTQYF
TRBJ2-3 | NA | TRBV7-2 | NA | TGTGCCAGCAGCAAGACAGGTGGCCCAGATACGCAGTATTTT | CASSKTGGPDTQYF
TRBJ1-4 | NA | TRBV7-8 | NA | TGTGCCAGCAGCTACCGGGGTATATCGGAAAAACTGTTTTTT | CASSYRGISEKLFF
TRBJ2-1 | NA | TRBV7-2 | NA | TGTGCCAGCAGCGCCAGCTTCGGGGGAAGCAATGAGCAGTTCTTC | CASSASFGGSNEQFF
TRBJ1-6 | NA | TRBV7-9 | NA | TGTGCCAGCAGCCCAGACAGGAATTCACCCCTCCACTTT | CASSPDRNSPLHF
TRBJ1-1 | NA | TRBV5-6 | NA | TGTGCCAGCAGCTTGGACAGATGGGCTGAAGCTTTCTTT | CASSLDRWAEAFF
TRBJ2-7 | TRBD2 | TRBV29-1 | NA | TGCAGCGTTGAAGGTCGACTAGCGGGGGCACACTACGAGCAGTACTTC | CSVEGRLAGAHYEQYF
TRBJ2-1 | TRBD2 | TRBV5-1 | NA | TGCGCCAGCAGCTTGGGACTAGCGGGAGGCAATGAGCAGTTCTTC | CASSLGLAGGNEQFF
TRBJ2-7 | TRBD2 | TRBV27 | NA | TGTGCCAGCAGTCCTAAGGCAGACAGAACTAGCGAGATTCCCTACGAGCAGTACTTC | CASSPKADRTSEIPYEQYF
TRBJ2-1 | TRBD2 | TRBV7-9 | NA | TGTGCCAGCAGCCCGCCGGGTAGCGGGGGGAATGAGCAGTTCTTC | CASSPPGSGGNEQFF
TRBJ2-3 | NA | TRBV9 | NA | TGTGCCAGCAGCGCAAGTCCCATAGCGGATACGCAGTATTTT | CASSASPIADTQYF
TRBJ2-3 | TRBD2 | TRBV5-1 | NA | TGCGCCAGCAGCTCGACCGGGACTAGCGTCCCAAGGGATACGCAGTATTTT | CASSSTGTSVPRDTQYF
TRBJ2-7 | TRBD2 | TRBV27 | NA | TGTGCCAGCAGTTCCCTTGGGGGAGGGCAGGGCGAGCAGTACTTC | CASSSLGGGQGEQYF
TRBJ2-5 | TRBD2 | TRBV19 | NA | TGTGCCAGTAGTCATAACCGGGGAGGGTTCGAGTCAGTAGAGACCCAGTACTTC | CASSHNRGGFESVETQYF
TRBJ2-1 | NA | TRBV4-3 | once | TGCGCCAGCAGCCAAGATGTGGCTCCCGTAGAGCAGTTCTTC | CASSQDVAPVEQFF